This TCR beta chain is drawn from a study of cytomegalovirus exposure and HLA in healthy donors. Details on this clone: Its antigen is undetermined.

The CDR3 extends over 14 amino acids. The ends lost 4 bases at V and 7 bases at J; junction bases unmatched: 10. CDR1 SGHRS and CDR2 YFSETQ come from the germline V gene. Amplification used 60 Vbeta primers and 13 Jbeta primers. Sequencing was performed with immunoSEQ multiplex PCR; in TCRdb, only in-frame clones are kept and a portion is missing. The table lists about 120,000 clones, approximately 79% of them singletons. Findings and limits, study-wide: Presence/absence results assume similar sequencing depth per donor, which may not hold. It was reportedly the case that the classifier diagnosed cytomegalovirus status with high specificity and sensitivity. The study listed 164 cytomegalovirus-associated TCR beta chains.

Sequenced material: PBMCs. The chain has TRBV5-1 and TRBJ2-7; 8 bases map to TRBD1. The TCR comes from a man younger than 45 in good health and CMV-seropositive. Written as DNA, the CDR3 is TGCGCCAGCAGCCCCGGACAGGGCCTCCTGGAGCAGTACTTC. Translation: CASSPGQGLLEQYF.